This T cell receptor (beta chain) was sequenced in a study of long-term antiretroviral therapy in people with HIV. They ran version v3.0 of the immunoSEQ assay at survey level. Some clones are missing from TCRdb's copy, which holds only in-frame ones; the method was immunoSEQ multiplex PCR. The sample holds about 28,000 clones, 95% seen once. Study outcomes and limitations: Repertoire dominance by clones expanded before ART was seen at all time points. All blood samples came from the years 2004 to 2017, possibly under older ART regimens.

As to this clone: Its target is not known.

Deletions cut 0 bases from V and 5 bases from J, with 11 bases between. This CDR3 spans 14 amino acids. CDR1 and CDR2 (germline): SGDLS, YYNGEE. The TCR sequence derives from a man aged 45-60 years with HIV. Here the sequenced sample was unsorted PBMCs, taken 5.3 years after starting antiretroviral therapy. The chain carries TRBV9 and TRBJ2-5; D may be TRBD1 or TRBD2 (6 bases each). The DNA for the CDR3 is TGTGCCAGCAGCGTAGGGGGGGCCGGGGAGACCCAGTACTTC. Protein: CASSVGGAGETQYF.